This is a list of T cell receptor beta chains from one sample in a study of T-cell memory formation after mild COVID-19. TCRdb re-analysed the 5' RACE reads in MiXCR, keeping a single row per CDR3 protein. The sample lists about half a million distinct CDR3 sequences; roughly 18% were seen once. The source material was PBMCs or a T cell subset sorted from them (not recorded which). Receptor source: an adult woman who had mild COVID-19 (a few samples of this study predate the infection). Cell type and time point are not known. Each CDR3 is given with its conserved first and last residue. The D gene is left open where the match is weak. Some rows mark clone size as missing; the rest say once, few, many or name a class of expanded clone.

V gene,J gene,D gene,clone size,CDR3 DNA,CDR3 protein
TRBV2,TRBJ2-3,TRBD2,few,TGTGCCAGCAGCGGCGGCGGGAGAGGAGATACGCAGTATTTT,CASSGGGRGDTQYF
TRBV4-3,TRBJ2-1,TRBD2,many,TGCGCCAGCAGCCAAGACCGGGACTACTACAATGAGCAGTTCTTC,CASSQDRDYYNEQFF
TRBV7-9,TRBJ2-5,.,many,TGTGCCAGCAGCTTAGCGTACAGCCCGGAGACCCAGTACTTC,CASSLAYSPETQYF
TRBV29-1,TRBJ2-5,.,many,TGCAGCGTTGAAGATCCTGGGGAGACCCAGTACTTC,CSVEDPGETQYF
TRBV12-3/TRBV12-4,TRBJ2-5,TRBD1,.,TGTGCCAGCAGTTGGATACAGGGGGGCCAAGAGACCCAGTACTTC,CASSWIQGGQETQYF
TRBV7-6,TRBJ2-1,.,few,TGTGCCAGCAGCCCCCGGAGAACAGGGACCCTCTACAATGAGCAGTTCTTC,CASSPRRTGTLYNEQFF
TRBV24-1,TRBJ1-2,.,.,TGTGCCACCAGTGATTTCGAGGGGGGGTCGGGGTATGATGGCTACACCTTC,CATSDFEGGSGYDGYTF
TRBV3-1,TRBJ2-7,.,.,TGTGCCAGCAGCCAAGCCCTGGACCTTCTGCCGTACTTC,CASSQALDLLPYF
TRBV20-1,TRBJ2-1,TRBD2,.,TGCAGTGCCTCCGTTGGGGCGGGAGGGGTCAATGAGCAGTTCTTC,CSASVGAGGVNEQFF
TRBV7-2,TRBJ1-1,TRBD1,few,TGTGCCAGCAGCTTTATCACAGGGGCTGGGACTGAAGCTTTCTTT,CASSFITGAGTEAFF
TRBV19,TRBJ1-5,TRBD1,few,TGTGCCAGTAGGAGCAACCGGGACAGATATCAGCCCCAGCATTTT,CASRSNRDRYQPQHF
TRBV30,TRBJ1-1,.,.,TGTGCCTGGAGCCCTACGAACACTGAAGCTTTCTTT,CAWSPTNTEAFF
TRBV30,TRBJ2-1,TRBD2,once,TGTGCCTGGAGTGTACGACTAGCGGGAGGAGGTGAGCAGTTCTTC,CAWSVRLAGGGEQFF
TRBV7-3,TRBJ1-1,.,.,TGTGCCAGCAGCTTACAACCGAACACTGAAGCTTTCTTT,CASSLQPNTEAFF
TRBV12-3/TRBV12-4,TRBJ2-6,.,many,TGTGCCAGCAGTTTTAGTGGCTCTGGGGCCAACGTCCTGACTTTC,CASSFSGSGANVLTF
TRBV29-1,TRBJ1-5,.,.,TGCAGCGGGGGGGGAGGCCCCAATCAGCCCCAGCATTTT,CSGGGGPNQPQHF
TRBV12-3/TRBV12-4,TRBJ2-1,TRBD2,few,TGTGCCAGCAGTTTAAGGGCTAGCGGGAGGGCCGGTGGTGAGCAGTTCTTC,CASSLRASGRAGGEQFF
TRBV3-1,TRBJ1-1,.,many,TGTGCCAGCAGCCGCACGAACACTGAAGCTTTCTTT,CASSRTNTEAFF
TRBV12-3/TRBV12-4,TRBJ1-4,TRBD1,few,TGTGCCAGCAGCAAGACAGGGACCTCAGAAAAACTGTTTTTT,CASSKTGTSEKLFF
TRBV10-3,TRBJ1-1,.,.,TGTGCCATCAGTGAGTCGTGGGATCAGCCTGAAAACACTGAAGCTTTCTTT,CAISESWDQPENTEAFF
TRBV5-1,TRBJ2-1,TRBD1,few,TGCGCCAGCAGCTTGGGACAGGGGATCAATGAGCAGTTCTTC,CASSLGQGINEQFF
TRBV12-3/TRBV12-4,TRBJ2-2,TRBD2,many,TGTGCCAGCAGTTTGGGTAGCGGGAGTTTTGGGGAGCTGTTTTTT,CASSLGSGSFGELFF
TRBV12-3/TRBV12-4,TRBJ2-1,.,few,TGTGCCAGCACCCCGGTCCGGCGGGATGAGCAGTTCTTC,CASTPVRRDEQFF
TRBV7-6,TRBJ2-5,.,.,TGTGCCAGCAGCCCCATGAGGCTTGGTATCGAGACCCAGTACTTC,CASSPMRLGIETQYF
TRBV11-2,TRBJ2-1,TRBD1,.,TGTGCCAGCAGCTTAGGGGGGACAGGGGTAATCTATGAGCAGTTCTTC,CASSLGGTGVIYEQFF
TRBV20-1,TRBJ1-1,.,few,TGCAGTGCTAACAGTTTTGTAGGGATTTTGAACACTGAAGCTTTCTTT,CSANSFVGILNTEAFF
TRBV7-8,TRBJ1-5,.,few,TGTGCCAGCAGCTACCACCGGGCCCCCGGGGCCCATCAGCCCCAGCATTTT,CASSYHRAPGAHQPQHF
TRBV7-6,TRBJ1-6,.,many,TGTGCCAGCAGGCCCGACAGAGATAATTCACCCCTCCACTTT,CASRPDRDNSPLHF
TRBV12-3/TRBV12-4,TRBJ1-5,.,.,TGTGCCAGCAGCGACAGTGTTAGCAATCAGCCCCAGCATTTT,CASSDSVSNQPQHF
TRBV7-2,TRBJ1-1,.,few,TGTGCCAGCAGCTTAGTCTGGGGCGCTGAAGCTTTCTTT,CASSLVWGAEAFF
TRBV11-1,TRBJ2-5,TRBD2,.,TGTGCCAGCAGCTCCGAACGGACTAGCGGTGGTAGGGAGACCCAGTACTTC,CASSSERTSGGRETQYF
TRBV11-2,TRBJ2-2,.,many,TGTGCCAGCAGCCCCTTACCGGGGAGCACCGGGGAGCTGTTTTTT,CASSPLPGSTGELFF
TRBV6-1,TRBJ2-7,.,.,TGTGCCAGCACCCCCTTCAAGGGAACCTACGAGCAGTACTTC,CASTPFKGTYEQYF
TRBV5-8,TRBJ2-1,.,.,TGTGCCACTAACCTCCGTGCGGGGTTCGACAATGAGCAGTTCTTC,CATNLRAGFDNEQFF
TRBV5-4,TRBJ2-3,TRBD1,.,TGTGCCAGCAGTCGGGACAGGGGGGTAACAGATACGCAGTATTTT,CASSRDRGVTDTQYF
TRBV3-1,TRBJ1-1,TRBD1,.,TGTGCCAGCAGCCAGGAAGCAGGGGGCACTGAAGCTTTCTTT,CASSQEAGGTEAFF
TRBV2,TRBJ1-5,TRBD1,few,TGTGCCAGCATGGGGCAGGGGGCATGGGAGCCCCAGCATTTT,CASMGQGAWEPQHF
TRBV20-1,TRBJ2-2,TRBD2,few,TGCAGTGCTGAGAACCCTAGCGGGAGATCCGGGGAGCTGTTTTTT,CSAENPSGRSGELFF
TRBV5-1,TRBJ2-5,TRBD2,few,TGCGCCAGCAGCTATGGAGCGGGGGGCCAAGAGACCCAGTACTTC,CASSYGAGGQETQYF
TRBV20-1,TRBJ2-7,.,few,TGCAGTGCCGGGTCCCCTCTTCTCCGCTACGAGCAGTACTTC,CSAGSPLLRYEQYF
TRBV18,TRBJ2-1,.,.,TGTGCCAGCTCACCACTGTTGTACAATGAGCAGTTCTTC,CASSPLLYNEQFF
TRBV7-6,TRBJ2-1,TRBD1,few,TGTGCCAGCAGCTTAGTGTCAAGGGACAGGGGGCTCCTCCACAATGAGCAGTTCTTC,CASSLVSRDRGLLHNEQFF
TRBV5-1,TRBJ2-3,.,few,TGCGCCAGCAGCTTGCTTGGCCAGCTCACAGATACGCAGTATTTT,CASSLLGQLTDTQYF
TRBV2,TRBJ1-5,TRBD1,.,TGTGCCAGCAGCGCTTTGGGACAGGCCTTTGGTAGCAATCAGCCCCAGCATTTT,CASSALGQAFGSNQPQHF
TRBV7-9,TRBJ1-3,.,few,TGTGCCAGCAGCTTAGGGGAGGAGCTCTCTGGAAACACCATATATTTT,CASSLGEELSGNTIYF
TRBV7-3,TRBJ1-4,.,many,TGTGCCAGCAGCTGGGGGCCGGGTGAAAAACTGTTTTTT,CASSWGPGEKLFF
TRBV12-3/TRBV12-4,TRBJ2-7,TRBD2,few,TGTGCCAGCACTTCTAGCGGGGGAACCTACGAGCAGTACTTC,CASTSSGGTYEQYF
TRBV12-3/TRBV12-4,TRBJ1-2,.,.,TGTGCCAGCAGTTTTCAGTCTGTAGCGGGAGGTGGCTACACCTTC,CASSFQSVAGGGYTF
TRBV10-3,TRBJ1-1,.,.,TGTGCCATCAGTGAGGGCCGGTCTGAAGCTTTCTTT,CAISEGRSEAFF
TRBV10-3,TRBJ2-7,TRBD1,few,TGTGCCATCGGACCCCTGGACAGGGACTACGAGCAGTACTTC,CAIGPLDRDYEQYF